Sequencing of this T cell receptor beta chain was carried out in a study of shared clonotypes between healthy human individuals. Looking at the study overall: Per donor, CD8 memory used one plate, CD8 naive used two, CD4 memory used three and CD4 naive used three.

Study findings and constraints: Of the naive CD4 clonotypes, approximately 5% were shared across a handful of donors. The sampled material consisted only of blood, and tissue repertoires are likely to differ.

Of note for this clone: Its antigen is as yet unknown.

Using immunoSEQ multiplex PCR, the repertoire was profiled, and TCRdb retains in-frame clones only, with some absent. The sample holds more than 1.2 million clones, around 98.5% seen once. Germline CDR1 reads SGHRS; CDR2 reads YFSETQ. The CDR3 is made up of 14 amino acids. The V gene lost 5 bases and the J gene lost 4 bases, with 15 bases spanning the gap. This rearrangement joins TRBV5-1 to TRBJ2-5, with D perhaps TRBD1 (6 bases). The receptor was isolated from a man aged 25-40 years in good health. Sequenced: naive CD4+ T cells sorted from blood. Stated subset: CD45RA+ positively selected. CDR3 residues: CASSSDRRLETQYF. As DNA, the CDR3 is TGCGCCAGCAGTTCAGACAGGAGACTAGAGACCCAGTACTTC.